This TCR beta chain was identified in a study of blood T cell repertoires in COVID-19. Overall study context: Donors in the United States, Italy and Spain gave samples during acute or convalescent COVID-19.

In the original processing: Nucleated cell counts were estimated from reference gene primer amplification. Measured with immunoSEQ multiplex PCR; TCRdb has only the in-frame clones, and not every one. D and trimming were read from the DNA, whereas the V and J calls and clone size are those reported in that table. The sample includes 200,000 to 250,000 clones, almost 85% of them seen just once. The source is an elderly woman with acute or convalescent COVID-19. The material sequenced was peripheral blood.

CDR3 DNA sequence: TGTGCCAGCTCACCGGGACTAGCGGGAGTAGATACGCAGTATTTT. It codes for CASSPGLAGVDTQYF. The chain carries TRBV18 and TRBJ2-3; TRBD2 matches 14 bases. The germline CDR1 and CDR2 sequences are KGHSH and LQKENI. The ends lost 3 bases at V and 5 bases at J; junction bases unmatched: 1. There are 15 residues in the CDR3.